What follows are 11 T cell receptor beta chains derived from one specimen sequenced in a study of CD8+CD57+ T cells in acquired aplastic anemia. Patients selected for sequencing had displayed CD8+CD57+ cell expansion by flow cytometry. CDR3 and TCR beta VDJ profiling relied on genomic DNA as the template. TCRdb reprocessed the reads via MiXCR and lists one record per CDR3 protein. The sample carries about 270,000 distinct CDR3 sequences, approximately 80% recorded once. Sequenced material: sorted CD4+, CD8+, or CD8+CD57+ T cells (not recorded which) from PBMCs. Receptors originate from a human donor with aplastic anemia.

Remarks on this clonotype: An end of the junction does not agree with germline; a read error may underlie this. The V and J genes are TRBV9 and TRBJ2-7, with TRBD2 identical over 7 bases. Germline CDR1 is SGDLS and CDR2 is YYNGEE. CDR3 size: 14 residues. CDR3 bases: TGTGCCAGCAGCCAACCAGGTGGGAGCGGGGAGCTGTACTTC. Its translation: CASSQPGGSGELYF.

The rearrangement links TRBV9 to TRBJ2-1; D possibly corresponds to TRBD2 (5 bases). V gave up 0 bases and J gave up 12 bases, with 19 bases separating them. The CDR3 is 15 amino acids. CDR1 is SGDLS, CDR2 YYNGEE, per germline. The CDR3 is CASSVGLADTNTQFF. The CDR3 nucleotides are TGTGCCAGCAGCGTAGGTCTAGCAGACACAAATACGCAGTTCTTC.

The chain carries TRBV7-2 and TRBJ2-6; D unresolved. Trimming shortened V by 6 bases and J by 4 bases, and 1 base separated the two germline ends. This CDR3 comprises 11 residues. Germline V gene data show CDR1 as SGHTA and CDR2 as FQGNSA. For the CDR3, the DNA is TGTGCCAGCAGAGGGGCCAACGTCCTGACTTTC. It codes for CASRGANVLTF.

On this clonotype: Since no conserved phenylalanine or tryptophan closes the CDR3, a read error is the likely cause. The limits of the CDR3 on the DNA are not certain, so only TCRdb's listed CDR3 is given. The chain links TRBV9 to TRBJ2-4; no check of the table's D call, TRBD1, against the DNA was made. In germline, CDR1 is SGDLS, CDR2 YYNGEE. A total of 12 residues make up the CDR3, ends included. This CDR3 is CASSPRGGIRYG.

CDR3 DNA sequence: TGTGTCAGTGGGAGCAGCTCCACAGATACGCAGTATTTT. It is translated as CVSGSSSTDTQYF. The chain joins TRBV2 to TRBJ2-3; possibly TRBD2 for D (5 bases). CDR1 is SNHLY and CDR2 is FYNNEI in the germline V gene. This CDR3 is 13 amino acids long.

The V and J genes are TRBV9 and TRBJ2-3; 7 positions agree with TRBD1. Near its end, the DNA agrees better with TRBJ1-5, so the J call may be wrong. This CDR3 is 14 amino acids long. Germline V gives CDR1 SGDLS, CDR2 YYNGEE. The CDR3 loop reads CASSLGGWRNQQHF. In DNA form, the CDR3 reads TGTGCCAGCAGCTTAGGGGGCTGGAGAAATCAGCAGCATTTT.

Within the sample, this clonotype is medium-sized. The genes are TRBV10-3 and TRBJ2-1; D might be TRBD1 (6 bases). Germline V lookup: CDR1 ENHRY, CDR2 SYGVKD. The ends were cut back, 0 bases at V and 8 bases at J, with 17 bases in the middle. The CDR3 length is 16 residues. The CDR3 coding sequence is TGTGCCATCAGTGAGTCGACAGGACAGAGATGGGATGAGCAGTTCTTC. This translates into CAISESTGQRWDEQFF.

The J gene is TRBJ2-6, the V gene TRBV7-2; D gene uncertain. V lost 0 bases to trimming and J lost 11 bases, with 17 bases between them. Germline V gives CDR1 SGHTA, CDR2 FQGNSA. The CDR3 covers 16 residues. The CDR3 sequence: CASSLAGSSEAHVLTF. For the CDR3, the DNA is TGTGCCAGCAGCTTAGCGGGTAGCTCCGAGGCGCACGTCCTGACTTTC.

About this clonotype itself: At one end the junction does not follow the germline gene, possibly because of a read error. V is TRBV10-3 and J is TRBJ2-6, with D unclear. The germline gives CDR1 ENHRY, CDR2 SYGVKD. The CDR3 is made up of 14 amino acids. In DNA form, the CDR3 reads TGTGCCAGCAGTGAGCTGGCTGGGGCCAACGTCCTGACTTTC. Translating gives CASSELAGANVLTF.

This clonotype showed up just once. The gene calls are TRBV9 and TRBJ2-3, with a tentative D call TRBD1 (6 bases). V gave up 7 bases and J gave up 12 bases, with 21 bases separating them. The CDR3 length is 13 residues. Germline CDR1 SGDLS, CDR2 YYNGEE. CDR3 in amino acids: CASGETGTDYQYF. CDR3 DNA sequence: TGTGCCAGCGGAGAGACAGGTACAGATTATCAGTATTTT.

There are a few counts of this clonotype. The V gene is TRBV10-3, the J gene TRBJ2-1; 11 nucleotides match TRBD2. J was trimmed by 0 bases and V by 11 bases; bases with no gene match: 9. The CDR3 is 16 residues long. From germline, CDR1 is ENHRY and CDR2 SYGVKD. The CDR3 reads CALSTSGTSSYNEQFF. The CDR3 DNA is TGTGCCCTTTCGACTAGCGGGACTAGCTCCTACAATGAGCAGTTCTTC.